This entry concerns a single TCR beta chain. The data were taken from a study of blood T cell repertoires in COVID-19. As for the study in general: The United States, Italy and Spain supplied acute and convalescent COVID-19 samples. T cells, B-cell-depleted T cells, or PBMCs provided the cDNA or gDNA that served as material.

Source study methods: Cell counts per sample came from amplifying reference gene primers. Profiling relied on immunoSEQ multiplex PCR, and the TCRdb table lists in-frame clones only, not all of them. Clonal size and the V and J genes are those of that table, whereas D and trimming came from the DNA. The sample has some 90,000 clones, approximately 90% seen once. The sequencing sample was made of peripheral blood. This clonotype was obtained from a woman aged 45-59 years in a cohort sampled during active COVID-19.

The CDR3 DNA sequence: TGCGCCAGCAGCTTGGTGGCAGCGTCTGGGGCCAACGTCCTGACTTTC. This encodes CASSLVAASGANVLTF. V is TRBV5-1 and J is TRBJ2-6; unclear D gene. The length of the CDR3 is 16 residues. The ends were cut back, 0 bases at V and 1 base at J, with 8 bases in the middle. The germline gives CDR1 SGHRS, CDR2 YFSETQ.